This is a list of T cell receptor beta chains from one sample in a study of Graves' ophthalmopathy and Graves' hyperthyroidism. Using its own MiXCR run on the multiplex PCR reads, TCRdb lists one record per CDR3 protein. The data show just over 600,000 distinct CDR3 sequences, about 20% seen once. Sample: peripheral blood. The receptors were gathered from a woman aged 18-29 years with stable Graves' hyperthyroidism. Some clones in this sample may be carry-over from other donors' samples. Both conserved end residues are part of each CDR3. Each record gives: D gene, V gene, clone size, J gene, CDR3 protein, CDR3 DNA. A D gene is named only where the DNA matches it firmly. Expanded clones are given a class, and other clones once, few, many or no size at all.

D gene: TRBD1
V gene: TRBV28
clone size: many
J gene: TRBJ2-7
CDR3 protein: CASILQGASKQYF
CDR3 DNA: TGTGCCAGCATCCTACAGGGGGCTAGCAAGCAGTACTTC

D gene: NA
V gene: TRBV12-3/TRBV12-4
clone size: many
J gene: TRBJ2-7
CDR3 protein: CASSFRGNGEQYF
CDR3 DNA: TGTGCCAGCAGTTTTCGGGGGAATGGCGAGCAGTACTTC

D gene: NA
V gene: TRBV5-1
clone size: NA
J gene: TRBJ1-2
CDR3 protein: CASSLYGTPDGYTF
CDR3 DNA: TGCGCCAGCAGCTTGTATGGGACTCCGGATGGCTACACCTTC

D gene: NA
V gene: TRBV19
clone size: once
J gene: TRBJ1-1
CDR3 protein: CASSPLTSPNTEACF
CDR3 DNA: TGTGCCAGTAGTCCCCTTACGTCCCCTAACACTGAAGCTTGCTTT

D gene: NA
V gene: TRBV10-3
clone size: few
J gene: TRBJ2-7
CDR3 protein: CAISESDTYEQYF
CDR3 DNA: TGTGCCATCAGTGAGTCGGACACCTACGAGCAGTACTTC

D gene: NA
V gene: TRBV20-1
clone size: many
J gene: TRBJ1-1
CDR3 protein: CSARMDGNTEAFF
CDR3 DNA: TGCAGTGCTAGGATGGACGGAAACACTGAAGCTTTCTTT

D gene: NA
V gene: TRBV7-9
clone size: many
J gene: TRBJ1-1
CDR3 protein: CASSLSQGPFF
CDR3 DNA: TGTGCCAGCAGCTTATCTCAGGGCCCTTTCTTT

D gene: TRBD1
V gene: TRBV28
clone size: many
J gene: TRBJ1-1
CDR3 protein: CASGGRSGTANTEAFF
CDR3 DNA: TGTGCCAGCGGGGGCAGGTCCGGGACAGCGAACACTGAAGCTTTCTTT

D gene: NA
V gene: TRBV20-1
clone size: NA
J gene: TRBJ1-1
CDR3 protein: CSGFRRPNTEAFF
CDR3 DNA: TGCAGTGGTTTCCGACGGCCGAACACTGAAGCTTTCTTT

D gene: NA
V gene: TRBV20-1
clone size: many
J gene: TRBJ1-1
CDR3 protein: CSAGGTLNTEAFF
CDR3 DNA: TGCAGTGCGGGGGGGACACTGAACACTGAAGCTTTCTTT

D gene: NA
V gene: TRBV28
clone size: many
J gene: TRBJ1-1
CDR3 protein: CASSLLGTNTEAFF
CDR3 DNA: TGTGCCAGCAGTTTATTGGGGACTAACACTGAAGCTTTCTTT

D gene: NA
V gene: TRBV20-1
clone size: many
J gene: TRBJ1-1
CDR3 protein: CSARWQENTEAFF
CDR3 DNA: TGCAGTGCTAGGTGGCAGGAAAACACTGAAGCTTTCTTT

D gene: NA
V gene: TRBV20-1
clone size: many
J gene: TRBJ1-1
CDR3 protein: CSARDHIYPTEAFF
CDR3 DNA: TGCAGTGCTAGAGATCATATATATCCCACTGAAGCTTTCTTT

D gene: TRBD2
V gene: TRBV9
clone size: many
J gene: TRBJ2-7
CDR3 protein: CASSVGASGTYEQYF
CDR3 DNA: TGTGCCAGCAGCGTAGGTGCTAGCGGAACCTACGAGCAGTACTTC

D gene: NA
V gene: TRBV6-2/TRBV6-3
clone size: many
J gene: TRBJ2-5
CDR3 protein: CASSYWGEETQYF
CDR3 DNA: TGTGCCAGCAGTTACTGGGGGGAAGAGACCCAGTACTTC

D gene: NA
V gene: TRBV28
clone size: once
J gene: TRBJ1-2
CDR3 protein: CASSFVKGGYGYTF
CDR3 DNA: TGTGCCAGCAGTTTTGTCAAGGGCGGCTATGGCTACACCTTC

D gene: TRBD1
V gene: TRBV6-1
clone size: many
J gene: TRBJ2-4
CDR3 protein: CASRPGQGENIQYF
CDR3 DNA: TGTGCCAGCAGGCCGGGACAGGGGGAAAACATTCAGTACTTC

D gene: NA
V gene: TRBV20-1
clone size: NA
J gene: TRBJ2-7
CDR3 protein: CSARVGGESNEQYF
CDR3 DNA: TGCAGTGCTAGAGTTGGCGGCGAATCTAACGAGCAGTACTTC

D gene: NA
V gene: TRBV7-2
clone size: many
J gene: TRBJ1-3
CDR3 protein: CASSLQSGTEGSIYF
CDR3 DNA: TGTGCCAGCAGCCTACAATCCGGGACCGAAGGGAGCATATATTTT

D gene: NA
V gene: TRBV15
clone size: NA
J gene: TRBJ1-6
CDR3 protein: CATRGLINSPLHF
CDR3 DNA: TGTGCCACCAGAGGCCTGATCAATTCACCCCTCCACTTT

D gene: NA
V gene: TRBV5-1
clone size: NA
J gene: TRBJ2-5
CDR3 protein: CASSSQNVEETQYF
CDR3 DNA: TGCGCCAGCAGCTCTCAGAATGTTGAAGAGACCCAGTACTTC

D gene: TRBD2
V gene: TRBV7-8
clone size: NA
J gene: TRBJ2-1
CDR3 protein: CASSTEGGTSGSNEKFF
CDR3 DNA: TGTGCCAGCAGCACAGAGGGAGGGACTAGCGGGAGTAATGAGAAGTTCTTC

D gene: NA
V gene: TRBV7-2
clone size: few
J gene: TRBJ1-2
CDR3 protein: CASSATGLYGYTF
CDR3 DNA: TGTGCCAGCAGCGCCACGGGACTTTATGGCTACACCTTC

D gene: NA
V gene: TRBV2
clone size: many
J gene: TRBJ1-3
CDR3 protein: CASRVNSGNTIYF
CDR3 DNA: TGTGCCAGCAGGGTCAACTCTGGAAACACCATATATTTT

D gene: NA
V gene: TRBV10-1
clone size: few
J gene: TRBJ1-6
CDR3 protein: CASRGQLNSPLHF
CDR3 DNA: TGCGCCAGCAGAGGACAGCTCAATTCACCCCTCCACTTT

D gene: NA
V gene: TRBV12-3/TRBV12-4
clone size: few
J gene: TRBJ1-2
CDR3 protein: CASSLSEYYGYTF
CDR3 DNA: TGTGCCAGCAGTTTATCTGAGTACTATGGCTACACCTTC

D gene: TRBD1
V gene: TRBV12-3/TRBV12-4
clone size: many
J gene: TRBJ2-7
CDR3 protein: CASRYRDRGHEQYF
CDR3 DNA: TGTGCCAGCAGATACCGGGACAGGGGACACGAGCAGTACTTC

D gene: NA
V gene: TRBV3-1
clone size: NA
J gene: TRBJ1-2
CDR3 protein: CASSWITAYGYTF
CDR3 DNA: TGTGCCAGCAGCTGGATCACTGCCTATGGCTACACCTTC

D gene: NA
V gene: TRBV12-3/TRBV12-4
clone size: many
J gene: TRBJ1-1
CDR3 protein: CASSPTNEAFF
CDR3 DNA: TGTGCCAGCAGTCCAACCAATGAAGCTTTCTTT

D gene: TRBD2
V gene: TRBV28
clone size: many
J gene: TRBJ2-7
CDR3 protein: CASTKRGGESQTYEQYF
CDR3 DNA: TGTGCCAGCACTAAGCGGGGTGGGGAGTCTCAAACCTACGAGCAGTACTTC

D gene: NA
V gene: TRBV27
clone size: NA
J gene: TRBJ1-6
CDR3 protein: CASSFLQGLDSPLHF
CDR3 DNA: TGTGCCAGCAGTTTCCTTCAGGGGTTGGATTCACCCCTCCACTTT

D gene: NA
V gene: TRBV9
clone size: NA
J gene: TRBJ2-7
CDR3 protein: CASSTTPGSYEQYF
CDR3 DNA: TGTGCCAGCAGCACCACGCCCGGCTCCTACGAGCAGTACTTC

D gene: TRBD2
V gene: TRBV20-1
clone size: few
J gene: TRBJ2-7
CDR3 protein: CSGKTLAGGGQYF
CDR3 DNA: TGCAGTGGGAAGACACTAGCGGGAGGAGGGCAGTACTTC

D gene: NA
V gene: TRBV30
clone size: NA
J gene: TRBJ2-2
CDR3 protein: CAATETTNTGELFF
CDR3 DNA: TGTGCCGCCACCGAGACTACTAACACCGGGGAGCTGTTTTTT

D gene: NA
V gene: TRBV6-1
clone size: many
J gene: TRBJ2-2
CDR3 protein: CASSRGLLRTTGELFF
CDR3 DNA: TGTGCCAGCAGTCGGGGACTCCTCCGGACCACCGGGGAGCTGTTTTTT

D gene: NA
V gene: TRBV18
clone size: NA
J gene: TRBJ2-2
CDR3 protein: CASSPVPGSGELFF
CDR3 DNA: TGTGCCAGCTCACCAGTTCCGGGGTCCGGGGAGCTGTTTTTT

D gene: NA
V gene: TRBV11-2
clone size: many
J gene: TRBJ1-1
CDR3 protein: CASAPGGVGAEAFF
CDR3 DNA: TGTGCCAGCGCGCCCGGTGGAGTTGGGGCTGAAGCTTTCTTT

D gene: TRBD1
V gene: TRBV7-9
clone size: few
J gene: TRBJ1-1
CDR3 protein: CASRDGQGKNTEAFF
CDR3 DNA: TGTGCCAGCAGGGATGGACAGGGTAAGAACACTGAAGCTTTCTTT

D gene: NA
V gene: TRBV2
clone size: many
J gene: TRBJ1-2
CDR3 protein: CASGGADSQSNYGYTF
CDR3 DNA: TGTGCCAGCGGAGGAGCGGACAGTCAATCTAACTATGGCTACACCTTC

D gene: TRBD1
V gene: TRBV2
clone size: NA
J gene: TRBJ1-2
CDR3 protein: CASSRFPGQGGLGYTF
CDR3 DNA: TGTGCCAGCAGCAGGTTTCCAGGACAGGGGGGCCTAGGCTACACCTTC

D gene: NA
V gene: TRBV6-1
clone size: many
J gene: TRBJ1-5
CDR3 protein: CASSEVRSINQPQHF
CDR3 DNA: TGTGCCAGCAGTGAAGTAAGATCGATAAATCAGCCCCAGCATTTT

D gene: NA
V gene: TRBV10-2
clone size: many
J gene: TRBJ2-2
CDR3 protein: CASSPARGGELFF
CDR3 DNA: TGCGCCAGCAGCCCTGCCCGAGGCGGGGAGCTGTTTTTT

D gene: NA
V gene: TRBV9
clone size: many
J gene: TRBJ1-2
CDR3 protein: CASSARTDIYGYTF
CDR3 DNA: TGTGCCAGCAGCGCCCGGACCGACATCTATGGCTACACCTTC

D gene: TRBD1
V gene: TRBV27
clone size: many
J gene: TRBJ2-5
CDR3 protein: CASSLLELDRGQETQYF
CDR3 DNA: TGTGCCAGCAGTTTATTGGAGTTGGACAGGGGGCAGGAGACCCAGTACTTC

D gene: NA
V gene: TRBV20-1
clone size: many
J gene: TRBJ2-5
CDR3 protein: CSAFEAYQETQYF
CDR3 DNA: TGCAGTGCCTTCGAGGCCTACCAAGAGACCCAGTACTTC

D gene: NA
V gene: TRBV18
clone size: NA
J gene: TRBJ1-3
CDR3 protein: CASSPGRAGSGNTIYF
CDR3 DNA: TGTGCCAGCTCACCAGGCAGGGCAGGATCTGGAAACACCATATATTTT

D gene: NA
V gene: TRBV20-1
clone size: NA
J gene: TRBJ2-7
CDR3 protein: CSAQDKYEQYF
CDR3 DNA: TGCAGTGCGCAGGACAAGTACGAGCAGTACTTC

D gene: NA
V gene: TRBV2
clone size: NA
J gene: TRBJ2-5
CDR3 protein: CASSRTAASQETQYF
CDR3 DNA: TGTGCCAGCAGCCGGACAGCGGCCTCTCAAGAGACCCAGTACTTC